The 11 T cell receptor beta chains presented below share a single source sample, sequenced in a study of cytomegalovirus exposure and HLA in healthy donors. Data came from immunoSEQ multiplex PCR; TCRdb stores just in-frame clones and leaves some out. Here the sample spans 55,000 to 65,000 clones, 85% to 95% being singletons. Sequenced sample: PBMCs. Every receptor here comes from a woman aged 18-30 years in good health and CMV-seropositive.

The genes are TRBV19 and TRBJ2-1, with 7 bases identical to TRBD1. V shed 7 bases, J shed 2 bases, and the junction held 8 bases outside the gene matches. CDR3 length: 15 amino acids. Germline CDR1 LNHDA, CDR2 SQIVND (reference sequence). As DNA, the CDR3 is TGTGCCAGTAAGGTTTCCGGGACAGCCTACAATGAGCAGTTCTTC. The encoded protein is CASKVSGTAYNEQFF.

The gene calls are TRBV27 and TRBJ2-7, with 8 nucleotides matching TRBD1. J lost 4 bases, V lost 3 bases, and 5 bases had no gene match. Germline CDR1 reads MNHEY; CDR2 reads SMNVEV (reference sequence). This CDR3 is 14 amino acids long. The DNA of the CDR3 is TGTGCCAGCAGTTTGGACAGGGTAGGGTACGAGCAGTACTTC. Translating it yields CASSLDRVGYEQYF.

This clone showed up just once. The genes are TRBV12-5 and TRBJ1-2; D might be TRBD1 (6 bases). The CDR3 extends over 16 amino acids. Germline CDR1 reads LGHNT; CDR2 reads FRNRAP. V dropped 0 bases and J dropped 2 bases, with 13 bases sitting between them. In DNA, the CDR3 is TGTGCTAGTGGTTTGGTACAGGGTCATCTAAACTATGGCTACACCTTC. It yields the protein CASGLVQGHLNYGYTF.

The chain is built from TRBV5-1 and TRBJ2-3; 8 positions agree with TRBD1. Germline CDR1 is SGHRS and CDR2 is YFSETQ. V gave up 4 bases and J gave up 8 bases; unmatched junction bases: 9. This CDR3 spans 14 amino acids. The CDR3 sequence is CASSAGQGTGTQYF. For the CDR3, the DNA is TGCGCCAGCAGCGCCGGACAGGGTACGGGTACGCAGTATTTT.

The gene calls are TRBV29-1 and TRBJ1-1; 8 bases agree with TRBD1. The ends lost 8 bases at V and 5 bases at J; junction bases unmatched: 10. The germline V gene encodes CDR1 SQVTM and CDR2 ANQGSEA. This CDR3 spans 13 amino acids. The CDR3 loop reads CSSNRDRTTEAFF. Here the CDR3 DNA reads TGCAGCTCAAACCGGGACAGGACTACTGAAGCTTTCTTT.

The chain combines TRBV6-5 with TRBJ2-1; D is perhaps TRBD2 (6 bases). The CDR3 has 15 amino acids. V dropped 2 bases and J dropped 4 bases, with 12 bases sitting between them. Germline V gene sequence: CDR1 MNHEY, CDR2 SVGAGI. The CDR3 nucleotides are TGTGCCAGCAGTTACGGGCTAGCGTCTTACAATGAGCAGTTCTTC. Protein: CASSYGLASYNEQFF.

The chain combines TRBV30 with TRBJ1-5; possibly TRBD1 for D (6 bases). V was clipped by 3 bases and J by 5 bases, with 11 bases between them. Per the germline V gene, CDR1 is GTSNPN and CDR2 is SVGIG (reference sequence). The CDR3 has 13 amino acids. CDR3 region: CAWRQGFDQPQHF. The CDR3 coding sequence is TGTGCCTGGAGGCAGGGGTTCGATCAGCCCCAGCATTTT. The full variable domain, with the rest looked up from reference TRBV30 and TRBJ1-5, is SQTIHQWPATLVQPVGSPLSLECTVEGTSNPNLYWYRQAAGRGLQLLFYSVGIGQISSEVPQNLSASRPQDRQFILSSKKLLLSDSGFYLCAWRQGFDQPQHFGDGTRLSIL.

This clone has just one count. This sequence joins TRBV7-6 and TRBJ2-1; D might be TRBD1 (6 bases). V shed 5 bases and J shed 2 bases, with 16 bases lying between them. The CDR3 is 16 amino acids. Germline CDR1 reads SGHVS; CDR2 reads FNYEAQ. The CDR3: CASSPTVDRPYNEQFF. The CDR3 coding sequence is TGTGCCAGCAGCCCTACCGTGGACAGACCCTACAATGAGCAGTTCTTC.

This chain connects TRBV11-2 to TRBJ1-2, with 7 positions matching TRBD1. This CDR3 region has 16 residues. The germline CDR1 and CDR2 sequences are SGHAT and FQNNGV. J lost 1 base, V lost 5 bases, and 10 bases had no gene match. The CDR3 nucleotides are TGTGCCAGCAGCCGTGTCACACAGGGGATTAACTATGGCTACACCTTC. Translation: CASSRVTQGINYGYTF.

This clone came up once. This chain connects TRBV27 to TRBJ2-7, with TRBD2 matching over 8 bases. CDR3 length: 14 residues. Germline-derived CDR1 and CDR2 are MNHEY and SMNVEV (reference sequence). V lost 3 bases and J lost 2; bases outside the gene matches: 3. Written as DNA, the CDR3 is TGTGCCAGCAGTTTTACTAGCGGTCCCTACGAGCAGTACTTC. Amino acid sequence: CASSFTSGPYEQYF.

The rearrangement links TRBV7-8 to TRBJ2-7; 8 bases map to TRBD2. The germline gives CDR1 SGHVS, CDR2 FQNEAQ. This CDR3 region has 15 residues. The J segment lost 4 bases and the V segment lost 4 bases, leaving 9 bases of the junction unmatched. The CDR3 reads CASSYRVAGRYEQYF. The DNA of the CDR3 is TGTGCCAGCAGCTATAGGGTAGCGGGAAGATACGAGCAGTACTTC.